Each of the 23 T cell receptor beta chains below was sequenced from the same sample in a study of blood T cells in healthy people across ages. A sample-barcoded 5' primer and a J-beta primer mix were used in a second PCR of roughly 7 to 11 cycles. TCRdb processed the 5' RACE reads anew with MiXCR; each CDR3 protein has one entry. Of about 800,000 distinct CDR3 sequences listed, 20% to 30% were seen once; the top ten hold 3% to 4.5%. These data also featured in a second study, about T cells of mothers and their children.

Sample: blood. These receptors were obtained from a boy under 18 in good health.

The rearrangement uses TRBV7-9 and TRBJ2-5, with 11 bases aligning to TRBD2. In germline, CDR1 is SEHNR, CDR2 FQNEAQ (reference sequence). This CDR3 contains 16 residues. Trimming removed 4 bases from V and 2 bases from J; junction bases left unmatched: 6. The DNA for the CDR3 is TGTGCCAGCAGCTCCAGACTAGCGGGACTACAAGAGACCCAGTACTTC. It translates to CASSSRLAGLQETQYF. Looking up the rest from reference TRBV7-9 and TRBJ2-5 gives the full variable domain: DTGVSQNPRHKITKRGQNVTFRCDPISEHNRLYWYRQTLGQGPEFLTYFQNEAQLEKSRLLSDRFSAERPKGSFSTLEIQRTEQGDSAMYLCASSSRLAGLQETQYFGPGTRLLVL.

The chain joins TRBV5-1 to TRBJ2-3; TRBD2 is a possible D gene (6 bases). The CDR3 length is 18 residues. Germline V gene data show CDR1 as SGHRS and CDR2 as YFSETQ. The V and J ends lost 4 bases and 0 bases respectively, with 21 bases between them. As DNA, the CDR3 is TGCGCCAGCAGCGAGGTGGAGGGGCCGACCACTAGCACAGATACGCAGTATTTT. Its protein is CASSEVEGPTTSTDTQYF.

Only a few counts were recorded for this clonotype. The chain has TRBV20-1 and TRBJ1-4; D not resolved. Between the trimmed V and J ends, which lost 6 bases and 8 bases, there was a span of 7 bases. Germline loops: CDR1 DFQATT, CDR2 SNEGSKA (reference sequence). The CDR3 is 10 residues long. CDR3 sequence (DNA): TGCAGTGCCCTAGGAGAAAAACTGTTTTTT. This encodes CSALGEKLFF.

The rearrangement uses TRBV30 and TRBJ2-6, with no clear D. The CDR3 covers 12 residues. The V gene lost 2 bases and the J gene lost 4 bases, with 3 bases spanning the gap. Germline CDR1 and CDR2: GTSNPN and SVGIG (reference sequence). The CDR3 region is CAWSSGANVLTF. Here the CDR3 DNA reads TGTGCCTGGAGTTCCGGGGCCAACGTCCTGACTTTC.

This clonotype was seen a handful of times. The V and J genes are TRBV29-1 and TRBJ2-7, with D maybe TRBD1 (6 bases). In germline, CDR1 is SQVTM, CDR2 ANQGSEA. The CDR3 length is 15 residues. V dropped 3 bases and J dropped 6 bases, with 21 bases sitting between them. CDR3 bases: TGCAGCGTTGATCAGGGACAAGGGGAGAGAGGCGAGCAGTACTTC. Encoded protein: CSVDQGQGERGEQYF.

This clonotype was seen repeatedly, ten times or more. CDR3 amino acids: CASRPGLAGADKETQYF. DNA for the CDR3: TGTGCCAGCAGACCCGGACTAGCGGGGGCCGATAAAGAGACCCAGTACTTC. The V call is TRBV7-3, the J call TRBJ2-5, with 13 bases matching TRBD2. This CDR3 is 17 amino acids long. V gave up 6 bases and J gave up 3 bases; unmatched junction bases: 10. Per germline, CDR1 SGHTA and CDR2 FQGTGA.

This clonotype came up a few times. The V and J genes are TRBV6-2 or TRBV6-3 and TRBJ2-5; weak D call: TRBD2 (6 bases). Germline loops: CDR1 MNHEY, CDR2 SVGEGT. The CDR3 is 14 amino acids. The V gene lost 5 bases and the J gene lost 3 bases, with 13 bases spanning the gap. Written as DNA, the CDR3 is TGTGCCAGCAGTCACGGCGGGGTGAAAGAGACCCAGTACTTC. This codes for CASSHGGVKETQYF.

The CDR3 nucleotides are TGTGCCCCACAGGCGGGCCCCTACAATGAGCAGTTCTTC. Amino acid sequence: CAPQAGPYNEQFF. This chain links TRBV24-1 with TRBJ2-1, with D possibly being TRBD1 or TRBD2 (5 bases each). The CDR3 totals 13 residues. Trimming shortened V by 12 bases and J by 2 bases, and 13 bases separated the two germline ends. Germline CDR1 is KGHDR and CDR2 is SFDVKD.

This clonotype was seen more than once but under ten times. The chain links TRBV7-9 to TRBJ2-7; TRBD1 matches 8 bases. CDR3 length equals 13 residues. The V segment lost 5 bases and the J segment 7 bases; nucleotides outside the gene matches: 7. The germline V gene encodes CDR1 SEHNR and CDR2 FQNEAQ (reference sequence). CDR3 nucleotides: TGTGCCAGCAGCCTGACAGGGGTCGGGGAGCAGTACTTC. The encoded protein is CASSLTGVGEQYF.

V usage is TRBV7-8 and J usage is TRBJ1-2; TRBD1 might be the D (6 bases). The CDR3 length is 16 residues. The V gene lost 4 bases and the J gene lost 4 bases, with 19 bases spanning the gap. In germline, CDR1 is SGHVS, CDR2 FQNEAQ. In nucleotides, the CDR3 is TGTGCCAGCAGCTCATGGCCGGACAGATACTTCTATGGCTACACCTTC. Encoded protein: CASSSWPDRYFYGYTF.

The J gene is TRBJ2-5, the V gene TRBV4-2; D is ambiguous. The end of the DNA is better explained by TRBJ2-7, so the J call may be wrong. The germline CDR1 and CDR2 sequences are LGHNA and YNFKEQ. The CDR3 covers 14 residues. This CDR3 reads CASSPQENNYEQYF. DNA of the CDR3: TGTGCCAGCAGCCCGCAGGAAAATAACTACGAGCAGTACTTC.

V usage is TRBV6-4 and J usage is TRBJ1-1; a possible D gene is TRBD1 (6 bases). Trimming took 0 bases from V and 6 from J, leaving 8 bases between them. The CDR3 length is 13 residues. Germline V gene data show CDR1 as MRHNA and CDR2 as SNTAGT. In DNA, the CDR3 is TGTGCCAGCAGTGACTCACAGGGAGCTGAAGCTTTCTTT. Protein sequence: CASSDSQGAEAFF.

This clonotype has just a few counts. The V call is TRBV12-3 or TRBV12-4, the J call TRBJ2-5, with D possibly called TRBD1 or TRBD2 (5 bases each). V shed 3 bases and J shed 1 base, with 6 bases lying between them. The CDR3 spans 13 residues. The chain's CDR3 is CASSFGAQETQYF. The CDR3 DNA reads as TGTGCCAGCAGTTTCGGGGCCCAAGAGACCCAGTACTTC.

The chain employs TRBV7-2 and TRBJ2-3, with D perhaps matching TRBD1 or TRBD2 (5 bases each). Trimming took 4 bases from V and 2 from J, leaving 13 bases between them. The CDR3 extends over 15 amino acids. CDR1 SGHTA and CDR2 FQGNSA come from the germline V gene. The CDR3 loop reads CASSSGEGDTDTQYF. The CDR3 DNA sequence: TGTGCCAGCAGCTCCGGGGAAGGGGACACAGATACGCAGTATTTT. The whole variable domain, remainder taken from reference TRBV7-2 and TRBJ2-3, is GAGVSQSPSNKVTEKGKDVELRCDPISGHTALYWYRQSLGQGLEFLIYFQGNSAPDKSGLPSDRFSAERTGGSVSTLTIQRTQQEDSAVYLCASSSGEGDTDTQYFGPGTRLTVL.

The chain employs TRBV29-1 and TRBJ1-3; D is undetermined. Germline V CDR1 and CDR2: SQVTM, ANQGSEA. CDR3 length: 13 amino acids. V was cut by 4 bases and J by 1 base, with 8 bases left in between. The CDR3 loop reads CSVVGRSGNTIYF. The CDR3, as DNA: TGCAGCGTTGTCGGAAGGTCTGGAAACACCATATATTTT.

Points on this clonotype: This may be a read error: a much more frequent sequence differs by one nucleotide. This sequence joins TRBV12-3 or TRBV12-4 and TRBJ2-3; D gene ambiguous. The V end was cut by 6 bases, the J end by 4 bases, with 5 bases between. CDR3 length: 11 amino acids. The CDR3 coding sequence is TGTGCCAGCAGGAGAGCAGATACGCAGTATTTT. Protein product: CASRRADTQYF.

This clonotype was found a few times. V is TRBV4-3 and J is TRBJ2-5, with D possibly TRBD1 on 5 matching bases. Trimming shortened V by 0 bases and J by 5 bases, and 16 bases separated the two germline ends. Looked up from germline, CDR1 is LGHNA and CDR2 is YSLEER. This CDR3 has 16 residues. CDR3 sequence reads: CASSQDGAWVGETQYF. CDR3 sequence (DNA): TGCGCCAGCAGCCAAGATGGGGCGTGGGTAGGGGAGACCCAGTACTTC.

This chain connects TRBV15 to TRBJ1-3; 9 positions agree with TRBD1. Germline CDR1 reads LNHNV; CDR2 reads YYDKDF (reference sequence). The CDR3 has 17 residues. The V and J ends lost 0 bases and 3 bases, in that order; junction bases with no gene match: 6. The CDR3 DNA is TGTGCCACCAGCAGAGATATGACAGGGGGGTTTGGAAACACCATATATTTT. Translating it yields CATSRDMTGGFGNTIYF.

V and J are TRBV6-6 and TRBJ2-5, with D possibly matching TRBD1 (6 bases). V was cut by 8 bases and J by 2 bases, with 12 bases left in between. Germline V gene lookup returns CDR1 MNHNY and CDR2 SVGAGI (reference sequence). This CDR3 is built from 13 residues. The CDR3 nucleotides are TGTGCCAGCGGCCAGGGACATCAAGAGACCCAGTACTTC. Translated: CASGQGHQETQYF.

CDR3 sequence: CASSLTQAGGGYTF. Written as DNA, the CDR3 is TGTGCCAGCAGTTTAACCCAGGCGGGGGGTGGCTACACCTTC. V and J are TRBV12-3 or TRBV12-4 and TRBJ1-2; a possible D gene is TRBD1 (5 bases). The CDR3 loop spans 14 amino acids. V shed 2 bases and J shed 7 bases, with 14 bases lying between them.

Here the CDR3 DNA reads TGTGCCAGCAGCTACCTACGGGACAGTCCCTACGAGCAGTACTTC. Encoded protein: CASSYLRDSPYEQYF. The V call is TRBV5-6, the J call TRBJ2-7; 7 positions match TRBD1. Trimming took 3 bases from V and 2 from J; bases not matched to a gene: 8. Looked up from germline, CDR1 is SGHDT and CDR2 is YYEEEE. This CDR3 contains 15 residues.

This chain links TRBV12-3 or TRBV12-4 with TRBJ1-1, with D unresolved. The V and J ends lost 4 bases and 1 base respectively, with 10 bases between them. This CDR3 spans 14 amino acids. The CDR3 DNA is TGTGCCAGCAGTTATGTGGGGAAGAACACTGAAGCTTTCTTT. Translating gives CASSYVGKNTEAFF.

This chain joins TRBV6-1 and TRBJ1-1; tentatively, D is TRBD1 (5 bases). V gave up 0 bases and J gave up 5 bases, with 16 bases separating them. Germline lookup yields CDR1 MNHNS and CDR2 SASEGT. The CDR3 consists of 16 residues. As DNA, the CDR3 is TGTGCCAGCAGTGAAGCGCCTCAGGGCGAGGGGACTGAAGCTTTCTTT. Encoded protein: CASSEAPQGEGTEAFF.